This T cell receptor beta chain originates from a study of PD-1 blockade in classical Hodgkin lymphoma. The time point is: newly diagnosed, previously untreated cHL patient sample. Isolation of CD4+ T cells from thawed PBMCs was performed by magnetic negative selection. PBMCs from patients with newly diagnosed, untreated classical Hodgkin lymphoma served as a comparison group for the relapsed/refractory trial patients. The CDR3 is 13 residues long. Germline V lookup: CDR1 SGHTA, CDR2 FQGNSA. This table comes from immunoSEQ multiplex PCR, and its TCRdb copy is limited to in-frame clones, with some not included. The data show 20,000 to 25,000 clones, about 91% seen once.

The TCR comes from a human donor with classical Hodgkin lymphoma. The chain has TRBV7-2 and TRBJ2-5; no definite D call. The J call may be mistaken, given a closer DNA end match to TRBJ2-7. Sequencing was carried out using CD4+ T cells from blood. Here the CDR3 DNA reads TGTGCCAGCAGCCGCGCCCCGGTAGCCGAGCAGTACTTC. This sequence encodes CASSRAPVAEQYF.